Listed here are 14 T cell receptor beta chains from one sample, sequenced in a study of vaccination and CD4 T cells after COVID-19. The treatment: roughly 11-day PBMC culture with coronavirus spike peptide pools or control peptides (ViraFEST assay). Oncomine TCR Beta short-read sequencing was applied to DNA from cultured CD4+ T cells. TCRdb re-called the PCR reads with MiXCR, one entry per CDR3 protein. This table has approximately 10,000 distinct CDR3 sequences, roughly three fifths appearing once. These receptors' targets are unknown. Sequences were obtained from CD4+ T cells from blood, cultured in vitro. These receptors all come from a human donor who had recovered from COVID-19.

This rearrangement joins TRBV20-1 to TRBJ1-6; 7 nucleotides match TRBD1. Trimming took 6 bases from V and 7 from J; bases not matched to a gene: 12. The CDR3 runs 15 residues. Germline V gives CDR1 DFQATT, CDR2 SNEGSKA (reference sequence). DNA for the CDR3: TGCAGTGCCAACCATCGGGACAGTTGGAATTCACCCCTCCACTTT. Protein sequence: CSANHRDSWNSPLHF.

The chain is built from TRBV4-2 and TRBJ2-7; the D is unclear. This CDR3 comprises 13 residues. V was cut by 4 bases and J by 3 bases, with 10 bases left in between. Germline V gene data show CDR1 as LGHNA and CDR2 as YNFKEQ. The CDR3 is CASSLEPSYEQYF. The CDR3 nucleotides are TGTGCCAGCAGCCTGGAGCCTAGCTACGAGCAGTACTTC.

CDR3 sequence reads: CSAVPTADTQYF. The CDR3 region has the DNA TGCAGTGCTGTTCCGACTGCAGATACGCAGTATTTT. This chain links TRBV20-1 with TRBJ2-3; no definite D call. The CDR3 totals 12 residues. Germline CDR1 DFQATT, CDR2 SNEGSKA (reference sequence). V was pared by 5 bases and J by 4 bases, with 10 bases between.

The genes are TRBV20-1 and TRBJ2-2; D may be TRBD2 (6 bases). The germline gives CDR1 DFQATT, CDR2 SNEGSKA (reference sequence). The CDR3 has 19 residues. V shed 2 bases and J shed 3 bases, with 25 bases lying between them. This CDR3 is CSARPHWDLANPDTGELFF. The CDR3 nucleotides are TGCAGTGCTAGACCTCACTGGGACTTAGCTAACCCCGACACCGGGGAGCTGTTTTTT.

The chain recombines TRBV6-2 or TRBV6-3 with TRBJ1-5; no definite D call. In germline, CDR1 is MNHEY, CDR2 SVGEGT. Trimming took off 4 bases at V and 4 bases at J, with 14 bases between the two ends. This CDR3 region has 15 residues. The CDR3 spells CASSWYINPNQPQHF. The DNA of the CDR3 is TGTGCCAGCAGTTGGTACATAAACCCGAATCAGCCCCAGCATTTT.

The genes are TRBV2 and TRBJ2-5; 9 bases fit TRBD1. Germline CDR1 reads SNHLY; CDR2 reads FYNNEI. The CDR3 runs 15 residues. The junction had 10 bases not matched to a gene; V was cut back by 7 bases and J by 4 bases. The CDR3 is CASIRGQGGRETQYF. DNA for the CDR3: TGTGCCAGCATACGGGGACAGGGAGGGAGAGAGACCCAGTACTTC.

The chain carries TRBV11-2 and TRBJ2-6; TRBD1 aligns across 9 bases. This CDR3 is 17 amino acids long. Germline V lookup: CDR1 SGHAT, CDR2 FQNNGV. The J segment lost 4 bases and the V segment lost 5 bases, leaving 9 bases of the junction unmatched. The DNA for the CDR3 is TGTGCCAGCAGCCCAGGGACAGGGAGACCCGGGGCCAACGTCCTGACTTTC. Residues: CASSPGTGRPGANVLTF.

The chain joins TRBV6-1 to TRBJ2-2; unclear D gene. The CDR3 is 14 residues long. V lost 4 bases and J lost 5, with 11 bases in between. Germline-derived CDR1 and CDR2 are MNHNS and SASEGT. The chain's CDR3 is CASSVERATGELFF. As DNA, the CDR3 is TGTGCCAGCAGTGTTGAACGGGCTACCGGGGAGCTGTTTTTT.

V and J are TRBV25-1 and TRBJ2-7, with no clear D. CDR1 and CDR2 (germline): MGHDK, SYGVNS. This CDR3 is 12 amino acids long. The V end lost 3 bases, the J end lost 5 bases, and 8 bases lay between the germline ends. The CDR3 spells CASSEGYHEQYF. In nucleotides, the CDR3 is TGTGCCAGCAGTGAGGGGTACCACGAGCAGTACTTC.

The table lists this clonotype with a few counts. The chain carries TRBV21-1 and TRBJ2-7; the D call of TRBD2 is as the table states it, not checked on the DNA. TRBV21-1 is classified as a pseudogene. CDR3 length: 15 residues. The chain's CDR3 is CASTPPSGTTYEQYF. The CDR3 DNA reads as TGTGCCAGCACCCCTCCTAGCGGGACTACGTACGAGCAGTACTTC.

The CDR3 bases are TGCAGCCCACAGGATATGAACACTGAAGCTTTCTTT. Translated: CSPQDMNTEAFF. V usage is TRBV20-1 and J usage is TRBJ1-1, with D perhaps matching TRBD1 (5 bases). CDR1 and CDR2 from the germline V gene are DFQATT and SNEGSKA (reference sequence). CDR3 length equals 12 residues.

The CDR3 loop reads CASSEAGRGLYGYTF. CDR3 DNA: TGTGCCAGCAGTGAGGCCGGGAGGGGGCTCTATGGCTACACCTTC. The chain employs TRBV6-1 and TRBJ1-2, with 7 nucleotides matching TRBD1. Trimming removed 3 bases from V and 4 bases from J; junction bases left unmatched: 8. The length of the CDR3 is 15 residues. Germline V CDR1 and CDR2: MNHNS, SASEGT.

The chain couples TRBV5-4 to TRBJ2-5, with D maybe TRBD2 (6 bases). Trimming cost V 4 bases and J 3 bases, with 16 bases left between them. CDR3 length: 15 residues. Germline assignment: CDR1 SGHNT and CDR2 YYREEE (reference sequence). The CDR3 DNA sequence: TGTGCCAGCAGCCTAAACCCGGGGGTGGAAGAGACCCAGTACTTC. This translates into CASSLNPGVEETQYF.

This rearrangement joins TRBV5-4 to TRBJ2-7, with a tentative D call TRBD1 (6 bases). This CDR3 is 15 amino acids long. V lost 3 bases and J lost 3, with 16 bases in between. The germline CDR1 and CDR2 sequences are SGHNT and YYREEE (reference sequence). CDR3 DNA: TGTGCCAGCAGCTCCCAGCAGGGGAACTACTACGAGCAGTACTTC. Translation gives CASSSQQGNYYEQYF.